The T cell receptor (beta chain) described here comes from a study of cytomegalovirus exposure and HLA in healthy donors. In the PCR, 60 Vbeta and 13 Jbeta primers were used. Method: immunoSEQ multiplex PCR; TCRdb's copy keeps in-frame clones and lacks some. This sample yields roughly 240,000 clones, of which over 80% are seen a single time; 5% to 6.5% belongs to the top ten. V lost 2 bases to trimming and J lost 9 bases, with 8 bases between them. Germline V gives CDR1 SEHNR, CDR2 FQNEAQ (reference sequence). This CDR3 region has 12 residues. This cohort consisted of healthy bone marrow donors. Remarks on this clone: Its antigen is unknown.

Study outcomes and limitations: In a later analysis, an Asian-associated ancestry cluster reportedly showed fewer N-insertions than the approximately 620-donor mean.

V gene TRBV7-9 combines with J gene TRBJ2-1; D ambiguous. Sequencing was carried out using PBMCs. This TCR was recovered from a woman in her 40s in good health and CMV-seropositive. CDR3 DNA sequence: TGTGCCAGCAGCTTATTTTTATTTGAGCAGTTCTTC. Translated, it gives CASSLFLFEQFF.